This T cell receptor beta chain was retrieved from a study of regulatory T cells in long-lasting Graves disease. The V gene end was trimmed by 6 bases and the J gene end by 1 base; junction bases not matched to a gene: 8. This CDR3 is built from 15 residues. Germline V gene data show CDR1 as ENHRY and CDR2 as SYGVKD. This clonotype was seen a few times. Its antigen is as yet unknown. Assembly of TCR beta libraries relied on iRepertoire HTBI primers together with Arm-PCR of CDR3 regions. In TCRdb, the multiplex PCR reads were re-called with MiXCR into one record per CDR3 protein. The repertoire includes a few hundred thousand distinct CDR3 sequences, about a quarter of them detected once, and roughly a quarter sits in the top ten. The sample's time point: persistent/refractory GD, antithyroid drugs over 5 years with positive TRAb. RNA isolated from PBMCs was used to make the TCR library. Study results and caveats: A greater number of public clonotypes (under 3,000) was shared by persistent patients than by new patients (just over 950). It was possible that the small sample size reduced accuracy. There were preferences for TRBV28, TRBJ1-2 and TRBJ2-5 in persistent disease. What was studied was peripheral blood only, and not thyroid tissue.

The sequence derives from a female donor with Graves disease. V gene TRBV10-3 combines with J gene TRBJ1-1, with TRBD1 identical over 7 bases. The sequencing used peripheral blood mononuclear cells (PBMCs), collected when the disease was refractory, from a patient treated with antithyroid drugs. CDR3 DNA sequence: TGTGCCATCAGCTCACCGGGACAGAGGAACACTGAAGCTTTCTTT. Encoded protein: CAISSPGQRNTEAFF.